Listed below are T cell receptor beta chains from one sample, sequenced in a study of T-cell memory formation after mild COVID-19. TCRdb called the 5' RACE reads again in MiXCR, with one record for every CDR3 protein. The sample has some 130,000 distinct CDR3 sequences, about a sixth seen once; the top ten hold roughly 5.2%. Material for sequencing was PBMCs or a T cell subset sorted from them (not recorded which). Source of these receptors: a man aged 18 to 29 who had mild COVID-19 (a few samples of this study predate the infection). Cell type and time point are not known. The CDR3 runs from the conserved cysteine through the conserved F or W. Each record gives: clone size, J gene, D gene, V gene, CDR3 DNA, CDR3 protein. The D gene is left open where the match is weak. For some rows the clone size is stated as once, few or many, or as a class when expanded; others skip it.

>few|TRBJ2-1|TRBD2|TRBV9
TGTGCCAGCAGCCCTGGGGCGGCTAGCGGGTCTTACAATGAGCAGTTCTTC
CASSPGAASGSYNEQFF
>few|TRBJ1-2|-|TRBV10-3
TGTGCCATCAGTGGCGACAGTACATGGTATGGCTACACCTTC
CAISGDSTWYGYTF
>-|TRBJ2-1|-|TRBV28
TGTGCCAGCAGTCCTTTGACAGTCTACAATGAGCAGTTCTTC
CASSPLTVYNEQFF
>-|TRBJ1-1|TRBD1|TRBV5-1
TGCGCCAGCAGCCAGCGGGACAGCCAGTTAATTCACACTGAAGCTTTCTTT
CASSQRDSQLIHTEAFF
>few|TRBJ2-5|TRBD1|TRBV20-1
TGCAGTGCTGGAGACAGGGTGTTAAAGGAGACCCAGTACTTC
CSAGDRVLKETQYF
>few|TRBJ1-1|-|TRBV24-1
TGTGCCACCAGTGATGCCTCGGAAGTCCTATTCTTT
CATSDASEVLFF
>-|TRBJ1-1|TRBD1|TRBV12-3/TRBV12-4
TGTGCCAGCAGTTCCGGGACAGACATTAAGGGGACTGAAGCTTTCTTT
CASSSGTDIKGTEAFF
>few|TRBJ1-2|TRBD1|TRBV12-3/TRBV12-4
TGTGCCAGCAGTCCCAGGACAGGGGGGGCTGGCTACACCTTC
CASSPRTGGAGYTF
>-|TRBJ1-1|-|TRBV12-3/TRBV12-4
TGTGCCAGCAGTCGCTTGTCCCCGAACACTGAAGCTTTCTTT
CASSRLSPNTEAFF
>-|TRBJ2-2|-|TRBV18
TGTGCCAGCTCACCACACTCGACTCGAGACACCGGGGAGCTGTTTTTT
CASSPHSTRDTGELFF
>-|TRBJ2-5|-|TRBV20-1
TGCAGTGCTATCAGTAGGGGGGAGACCCAGTACTTC
CSAISRGETQYF
>-|TRBJ2-1|-|TRBV5-8
TGTGCCAGCAGCCCGGACGGGGATAGGCAGTTCTTC
CASSPDGDRQFF
>few|TRBJ2-5|TRBD2|TRBV5-1
TGCGCCAGCAGCCCTGGACTAGCGGGGTCAGGAGAGACCCAGTACTTC
CASSPGLAGSGETQYF
>-|TRBJ1-1|-|TRBV12-3/TRBV12-4
TGTGCCAGCAGCCCTAGGACCGCCTACACTGAAGCTTTCTTT
CASSPRTAYTEAFF
>many|TRBJ2-7|-|TRBV10-3
TGTGCCACCCGGGCTACCCTATCCTACGAGCAGTACTTC
CATRATLSYEQYF
>few|TRBJ1-1|-|TRBV5-1
TGCGCCAGCAGCTTGAAGATGAACACTGAAGCTTTCTTT
CASSLKMNTEAFF
>-|TRBJ2-5|TRBD2|TRBV15
TGTGCCACCCAAGAGCTAGCGGAATCACAAGAGACCCAGTACTTC
CATQELAESQETQYF
>few|TRBJ2-5|-|TRBV5-1
TGCGCCAGCAGCCGGGTCCAGAGGGAGACCCAGTACTTC
CASSRVQRETQYF
>few|TRBJ2-5|TRBD1|TRBV20-1
TGCAGTGCTCCTACACCGGGACAGGGGGCGCGGGTCGGGGAGACCCAGTACTTC
CSAPTPGQGARVGETQYF
>few|TRBJ1-2|-|TRBV5-1
TGCGCCAGCAGCTTGGTGCGGGGCGACTATGGCTACACCTTC
CASSLVRGDYGYTF
>few|TRBJ2-1|TRBD2|TRBV12-3/TRBV12-4
TGTGCCAGCATCGTGTCTAGCGGGGGGGTGGGTGAGCAGTTCTTC
CASIVSSGGVGEQFF
>few|TRBJ2-2|TRBD2|TRBV4-1
TGCGCCAGCAGCCAAGATCGGGGGACTAGCGCCCCCGGGGAGCTGTTTTTT
CASSQDRGTSAPGELFF
>-|TRBJ2-3|-|TRBV20-1
TGCAGTGCTAGGCGGGGGCGGGACGGCACAGATACGCAGTATTTT
CSARRGRDGTDTQYF
>-|TRBJ2-3|TRBD2|TRBV2
TGTGCCAGCAGTCAAGCGGGGGGCACAGATACGCAGTATTTT
CASSQAGGTDTQYF
>-|TRBJ1-1|-|TRBV10-3
TGTGCCAGCAGGGTGGGGGGATTAGACAGGAACACTGAAGCTTTCTTT
CASRVGGLDRNTEAFF
>-|TRBJ2-4|TRBD1|TRBV7-2
TGTGCCAGCAGCTTCAACAGGGGAGACATTCAGTACTTC
CASSFNRGDIQYF
>few|TRBJ2-3|TRBD2|TRBV5-1
TGCGCCAGCAGCTTGGAGGGCGGGGGGGCATCGCCGTCTACGCAGTATTTT
CASSLEGGGASPSTQYF
>few|TRBJ1-1|-|TRBV7-9
TGTGCCAGCAGCTCCGGGGTTACAATGCTGAACACTGAAGCTTTCTTT
CASSSGVTMLNTEAFF
>many|TRBJ2-5|-|TRBV4-1
TGCGCCAGCAGCATCACAGTTGTCCAAGAGACCCAGTACTTC
CASSITVVQETQYF
>-|TRBJ2-2|TRBD1|TRBV6-5
TGTGCCAGCAGTTACGGGGACAGGGGTAACGGGGAGCTGTTTTTT
CASSYGDRGNGELFF
>many|TRBJ1-2|-|TRBV12-3/TRBV12-4
TGTGCCAGCAGTTTGCTCCGCAGCTCCTATGGCTACACCTTC
CASSLLRSSYGYTF
>-|TRBJ2-6|TRBD1|TRBV12-3/TRBV12-4
TGTGCCAGCGCCGGACAGGGGAGCTCTGGGGCCAACGTCCTGACTTTC
CASAGQGSSGANVLTF
>-|TRBJ2-5|TRBD2|TRBV11-1
TGTGCCAGCAGCTCTGGACTAGCGGGGACGGCCCAGTACTTC
CASSSGLAGTAQYF
>few|TRBJ2-3|-|TRBV7-3
TGTGCCAGCAGCCGCAGGGTGGGCGATAGAGATACGCAGTATTTT
CASSRRVGDRDTQYF
>few|TRBJ2-1|TRBD2|TRBV12-3/TRBV12-4
TGTGCCAGCAGTTCCACAGCGGGGGCGGTTACTGAGCAGTTCTTC
CASSSTAGAVTEQFF
>many|TRBJ1-1|-|TRBV5-5
TGTGCCAGCAGCTTACTCAACACTGAAGCTTTCTTT
CASSLLNTEAFF
>-|TRBJ2-5|-|TRBV27
TGTGCCAGCGGGACCCTATCACAAGAGACCCAGTACTTC
CASGTLSQETQYF
>-|TRBJ2-3|-|TRBV29-1
TGCAGCGTCGCACTTCGGACAGTCACGCAGTATTTT
CSVALRTVTQYF
>few|TRBJ2-1|TRBD2|TRBV29-1
TGCAGCGCGGGGACTAGCGGGTACTCCTACAATGAGCAGTTCTTC
CSAGTSGYSYNEQFF
>-|TRBJ1-3|-|TRBV7-9
TGTGCCAGCAGCTTCCATCCAGGGACCAGCCTCGGCACCATATATTTT
CASSFHPGTSLGTIYF
>-|TRBJ2-5|TRBD1|TRBV4-1
TGCGCCAGCAGCCAAGATCCGGGGACAGTTAAATTC
CASSQDPGTVKF
>few|TRBJ2-2|TRBD1|TRBV5-1
TGCGCCAGCAGCTCTGGGGGGACAGGACACACCGGGGAGCTGTTTTTT
CASSSGGTGHTGELFF
>-|TRBJ1-2|TRBD1|TRBV5-1
TGCGCCAGCAGCTTATACGACCCGGGACAGGGCTATGGCTACACCTTC
CASSLYDPGQGYGYTF